These 7 T cell receptor beta chains were sequenced from one sample in a study of blood T cell repertoires in COVID-19. The table came from immunoSEQ multiplex PCR; TCRdb's copy has only in-frame clones and leaves some out. The sample shows approximately 130,000 clones, around 80% of them seen only once. Material for sequencing was peripheral blood. All receptors derive from a human donor in a cohort sampled during active COVID-19.

A single count supports this clone. CDR3 nucleotide sequence: TGCGCCAGCAGCACCCTTTCGACAGATACCGAGCAGTACTTC. Protein: CASSTLSTDTEQYF. The V gene is TRBV5-1, the J gene TRBJ2-7, with a possible D match to TRBD1 (5 bases). Per the germline V gene, CDR1 is SGHRS and CDR2 is YFSETQ. The V and J ends lost 4 bases and 6 bases respectively, with 17 bases between them. CDR3 size: 14 residues.

CDR3 in amino acids: CASSLAREPQETQYF. The CDR3 nucleotides are TGCGCCAGCAGCTTGGCCAGGGAACCACAAGAGACCCAGTACTTC. V is TRBV5-1 and J is TRBJ2-5; tentatively, D is TRBD1 (5 bases). Germline lookup yields CDR1 SGHRS and CDR2 YFSETQ. Deletions cut 0 bases from V and 2 bases from J, with 11 bases between. CDR3 length equals 15 residues.

This clone has ten or more counts. The chain employs TRBV5-5 and TRBJ1-5; 9 bases map to TRBD1. Germline CDR1 and CDR2: SGHKS and YYEKEE (reference sequence). The CDR3 consists of 15 residues. J lost 5 bases, V lost 7 bases, and 10 bases had no gene match. DNA for the CDR3: TGTGCCAGCGCCCGATTCGACAGGGGGGATCAGCCCCAGCATTTT. Protein: CASARFDRGDQPQHF.

V and J are TRBV14 and TRBJ1-1; TRBD1 might be the D (6 bases). CDR1 and CDR2 (germline): SGHDN, FVKESK. With 4 bases removed from V and 3 bases from J, the gap between germline ends came to 15 bases. The CDR3 is made up of 15 amino acids. In DNA form, the CDR3 reads TGTGCCAGCAGCCCGTTTAGGTGGGGGCACACTGAAGCTTTCTTT. Translating gives CASSPFRWGHTEAFF.

The rearrangement uses TRBV12-3 or TRBV12-4 and TRBJ2-1; a possible D gene is TRBD2 (5 bases). Trimming left V 7 bases short and J 10 bases short, with 14 bases between. The CDR3 has 12 residues. CDR3 amino acids: CASKARGREQFF. CDR3 sequence (DNA): TGTGCCAGCAAAGCCCGGGGTCGGGAGCAGTTCTTC.

This chain uses TRBV3-1 (or the pseudogene TRBV3-2) with TRBJ2-3; 8 positions match TRBD1. The CDR3 totals 17 residues. The germline V gene encodes CDR1 LGHDT and CDR2 YNNKEL (reference sequence). The junction had 12 bases not matched to a gene; V was cut back by 3 bases and J by 4 bases. CDR3 nucleotide sequence: TGTGCCAGCAGCCAGAGAGAGGACAGGGCTTTTGCAGATACGCAGTATTTT. Translated: CASSQREDRAFADTQYF.

To note about this clone: Other DNA sequences of this sample code for an identical CDR3. The CDR3 protein is CASSLMGQGGEKLFF. The DNA of the CDR3 is TGTGCCAGCAGCTTAATGGGACAGGGGGGCGAAAAACTGTTTTTT. This rearrangement joins TRBV11-2 to TRBJ1-4, with 11 bases lining up with TRBD1. The germline CDR1 and CDR2 sequences are SGHAT and FQNNGV. The CDR3 has 15 amino acids. Unmatched junction bases numbered 4, after V lost 2 bases and J lost 8 bases. Full variable domain (rest looked up from reference TRBV11-2 and TRBJ1-4): EAGVAQSPRYKIIEKRQSVAFWCNPISGHATLYWYQQILGQGPKLLIQFQNNGVVDDSQLPKDRFSAERLKGVDSTLKIQPAKLEDSAVYLCASSLMGQGGEKLFFGSGTQLSVL.